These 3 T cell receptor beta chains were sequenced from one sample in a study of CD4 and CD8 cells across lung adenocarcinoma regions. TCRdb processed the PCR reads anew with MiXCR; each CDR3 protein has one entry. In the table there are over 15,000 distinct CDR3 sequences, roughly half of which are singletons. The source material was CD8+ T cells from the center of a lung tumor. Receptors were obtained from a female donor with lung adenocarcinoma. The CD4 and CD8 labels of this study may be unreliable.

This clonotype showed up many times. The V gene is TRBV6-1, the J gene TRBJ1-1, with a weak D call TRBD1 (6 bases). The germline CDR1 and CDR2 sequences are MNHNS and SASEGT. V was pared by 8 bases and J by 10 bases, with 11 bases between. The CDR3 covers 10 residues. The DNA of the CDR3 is TGTGCCAGCGAGGAGGGGGGAGCTTTCTTT. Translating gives CASEEGGAFF.

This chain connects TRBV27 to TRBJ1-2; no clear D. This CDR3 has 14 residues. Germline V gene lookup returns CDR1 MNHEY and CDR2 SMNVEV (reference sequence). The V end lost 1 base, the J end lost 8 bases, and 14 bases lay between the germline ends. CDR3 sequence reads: CASSLFRGVGGYTF. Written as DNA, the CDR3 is TGTGCCAGCAGTTTATTTCGGGGAGTCGGCGGCTACACCTTC.

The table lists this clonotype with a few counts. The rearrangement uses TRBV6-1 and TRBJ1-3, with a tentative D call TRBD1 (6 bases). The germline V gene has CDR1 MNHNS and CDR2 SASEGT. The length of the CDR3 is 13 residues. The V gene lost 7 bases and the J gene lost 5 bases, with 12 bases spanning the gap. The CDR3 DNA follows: TGTGCCAGCACCTGGGACACCCGAAACACCATATATTTT. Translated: CASTWDTRNTIYF.